This T cell receptor (beta chain) was profiled in a study of cytomegalovirus exposure and HLA in healthy donors. Broader study findings: Later work showed greater clonal expansion in HLA-associated TCR beta chains than in equally common others. Several of the most significant clusters appeared linked to common viral pathogens, based on a later analysis.

Germline CDR1 and CDR2: MNHEY and SMNVEV (reference sequence). The CDR3 covers 14 residues. The V end was cut by 5 bases, the J end by 6 bases, with 17 bases between. 13 Jbeta primers and 60 Vbeta primers were used for the PCR. The table came from immunoSEQ multiplex PCR; TCRdb's copy has only in-frame clones and leaves some out. Among 95,000 to 150,000 clones listed, more than 65% were seen once. A note on this clone: Its antigen is not identified.

Healthy bone marrow donors made up the donor group. The V gene is TRBV27, the J gene TRBJ2-7; D may be TRBD2 (6 bases). This clonotype was sampled from a man between 18 and 29 years old in good health and CMV-seropositive. The sample taken for sequencing was PBMCs. CDR3 nucleotides: TGTGCCAGCAGTCTGGGACGGGGGAAGGGCGAGCAGTACTTC. Protein: CASSLGRGKGEQYF.